This T cell receptor beta chain was sequenced for a study of blood T cells in healthy people across ages. Study-wide results and caveats: In long-lived donors, naive CD4+ cell counts and diversity exceeded those of aged donors.

Sample-barcoded 5' priming and a J-beta primer mix drove a second PCR of about 7 to 11 cycles. One entry per CDR3 protein, called by TCRdb with MiXCR from the 5' RACE reads. Here the sample spans about 580,000 distinct CDR3 sequences, 45% to 55% being singletons. Looked up from germline, CDR1 is SGDLS and CDR2 is YYNGEE. V dropped 0 bases and J dropped 4 bases, with 4 bases sitting between them. The CDR3 sequence is 13 residues long. This clonotype showed up just once. Its cognate antigen is unknown. This sequence originates from a man aged 80 or over in good health. The chain joins TRBV9 to TRBJ1-4; D gene ambiguous. The sample consisted of blood. The CDR3 is CASSVASNEKLFF. The CDR3 coding sequence is TGTGCCAGCAGCGTAGCCAGTAATGAAAAACTGTTTTTT.